Listed here are 10 T cell receptor beta chains from one sample, sequenced in a study of blood T cell repertoires in COVID-19. Profiling relied on immunoSEQ multiplex PCR, and the TCRdb table lists in-frame clones only, not all of them. The sample comprises about 250,000 clones, roughly nine tenths of which are singletons, and around 3% rests with the top ten. Input material: PBMCs or T cells enriched from blood (not recorded which). The receptors derive from a woman aged 45-65 years who had recovered from COVID-19.

The chain recombines TRBV10-2 with TRBJ2-3, with D maybe TRBD2 (6 bases). This CDR3 has 15 residues. The ends were cut back, 6 bases at V and 2 bases at J, with 15 bases in the middle. CDR1 WSHSY and CDR2 SAAADI come from the germline V gene. The CDR3 DNA sequence: TGCGCCAGCAGAGGGACTGAGGTCTACACAGATACGCAGTATTTT. This translates into CASRGTEVYTDTQYF.

The CDR3 DNA sequence: TGTGCCAGCAGCTATAATACAGGGGGCGGCGGCTACACCTTC. Translation gives CASSYNTGGGGYTF. The rearrangement uses TRBV7-2 and TRBJ1-2; 9 bases line up with TRBD1. This CDR3 spans 14 amino acids. J lost 8 bases, V lost 4 bases, and 8 bases had no gene match. CDR1 is SGHTA and CDR2 is FQGNSA in the germline V gene.

The J gene is TRBJ1-2, the V gene TRBV30; D is possibly TRBD1 (6 bases). Germline lookup yields CDR1 GTSNPN and CDR2 SVGIG (reference sequence). Trimming took off 2 bases at V and 4 bases at J, with 8 bases between the two ends. The CDR3 extends over 12 amino acids. Here the CDR3 DNA reads TGTGCCTGGAGTATGGACAGCTATGGCTACACCTTC. It codes for CAWSMDSYGYTF.

The chain couples TRBV27 to TRBJ2-7, with 10 bases aligning to TRBD2. Germline V gene data show CDR1 as MNHEY and CDR2 as SMNVEV (reference sequence). The CDR3 spans 13 residues. V shed 6 bases and J 5 bases; nucleotides not matched to a gene: 4. CDR3 amino acids: CASRTAGGDEQYF. The CDR3 DNA reads TGTGCCAGCAGAACAGCGGGAGGGGACGAGCAGTACTTC.

The chain couples TRBV9 to TRBJ2-5; 8 bases match TRBD2. The junction had 6 bases not matched to a gene; V was cut back by 2 bases and J by 3 bases. CDR3 length: 15 residues. Germline V gives CDR1 SGDLS, CDR2 YYNGEE. This chain's CDR3 is CASSVSLSGKETQYF. CDR3 nucleotides: TGTGCCAGCAGCGTTTCCCTTAGCGGGAAAGAGACCCAGTACTTC.

With regard to this clone: At the DNA level, this CDR3 is encoded by other sequences in the same sample as well. The chain uses TRBV27 and TRBJ2-3; tentatively, D is TRBD2 (6 bases). Trimming removed 4 bases from V and 1 base from J, with 12 bases in between. Germline lookup yields CDR1 MNHEY and CDR2 SMNVEV (reference sequence). CDR3 length equals 15 residues. In DNA form, the CDR3 reads TGTGCCAGCAGTTCCCGGGAGTCGGGCACAGATACGCAGTATTTT. Amino acids: CASSSRESGTDTQYF.

This clone has only a few counts. The CDR3 DNA is TGCGCCAGCAGCCTAGGGACAGGCGAACCCCTCCACTTT. This sequence encodes CASSLGTGEPLHF. The genes are TRBV5-1 and TRBJ1-6; 8 bases line up with TRBD1. Germline V gene data show CDR1 as SGHRS and CDR2 as YFSETQ. V dropped 4 bases and J dropped 12; count of bases not matched to a gene: 6. There are 13 residues in the CDR3. The full variable domain, rest sourced from reference TRBV5-1 and TRBJ1-6, is KAGVTQTPRYLIKTRGQQVTLSCSPISGHRSVSWYQQTPGQGLQFLFEYFSETQRNKGNFPGRFSGRQFSNSRSEMNVSTLELGDSALYLCASSLGTGEPLHFGNGTRLTVT.

J is TRBJ2-1 and V is TRBV30, with 14 bases matching TRBD2. The CDR3 extends over 14 amino acids. Germline lookup yields CDR1 GTSNPN and CDR2 SVGIG (reference sequence). With 5 bases clipped from V and 9 bases from J, the junction kept 6 bases outside the gene matches. CDR3 amino acids: CAWGRLAGGREQFF. In DNA, the CDR3 is TGTGCCTGGGGTCGACTAGCGGGAGGGCGTGAGCAGTTCTTC. Full variable domain (remainder filled in from reference TRBV30 and TRBJ2-1): SQTIHQWPATLVQPVGSPLSLECTVEGTSNPNLYWYRQAAGRGLQLLFYSVGIGQISSEVPQNLSASRPQDRQFILSSKKLLLSDSGFYLCAWGRLAGGREQFFGPGTRLTVL.

The DNA of the CDR3 is TGTGCCAGCAGCTTAGCGACCGACAGTCTCGGAGGCTACACCTTC. Amino acids: CASSLATDSLGGYTF. V gene TRBV7-2 combines with J gene TRBJ1-2, with a weak D call TRBD1 (5 bases). Germline-derived CDR1 and CDR2 are SGHTA and FQGNSA. The CDR3 length is 15 residues. V was clipped by 0 bases and J by 8 bases, with 16 bases between them.

This chain connects TRBV28 to TRBJ2-7, with 7 bases lining up with TRBD1. The V and J ends lost 8 bases and 4 bases, in that order; junction bases with no gene match: 5. This CDR3 is built from 12 residues. Germline values: CDR1 MDHEN, CDR2 SYDVKM. The CDR3 DNA is TGTGCCAGCCGGGACAGCTTTTACGAGCAGTACTTC. Residues: CASRDSFYEQYF.